This T cell receptor (beta chain) is drawn from a study of blood T cells in healthy people across ages. The V gene's germline CDR1 is MDHEN and CDR2 SYDVKM. The CDR3 length is 14 residues. Trimming cost V 2 bases and J 5 bases, with 12 bases left between them. Primed by a sample-barcoded 5' primer and a J-beta primer mix, a second PCR proceeded for about 6 to 12 cycles. A tag from a template-switch adaptor with 12 random nucleotides marked each cDNA molecule. MiXCR, applied by TCRdb to the 5' RACE reads, yields one record per CDR3 protein. The table shows about 840,000 distinct CDR3 sequences, with about 27% occurring only once. They isolated at least 6 million PBMCs from each sample. This clonotype was detected many times. This sample also belongs to another study, concerning T cells of mothers and their children.

The chain has TRBV28 and TRBJ1-2; D may be TRBD1 (6 bases). The source of this sequence is a woman aged 40 to 50 in good health. Sequences were obtained from blood. Here the CDR3 reads CASSLTQGWYGYTF. The CDR3 nucleotides are TGTGCCAGCAGTTTAACCCAGGGGTGGTATGGCTACACCTTC.